These T cell receptor beta chains were read from a single sample in a study of blood T cells in healthy people across ages. MiXCR was run by TCRdb on the 5' RACE reads, yielding one entry per CDR3 protein. The data show about 1,500,000 distinct CDR3 sequences, approximately 38% seen once. The sequenced sample consisted of blood. These TCRs come from a young woman in good health. Both conserved end residues are part of each CDR3. A D gene is named only where the DNA matches it firmly. Only some rows state a clone size, as once, few, many or a class for expanded clones.

D gene | J gene | clone size | V gene | CDR3 DNA | CDR3 protein
. | TRBJ1-1 | once | TRBV4-1 | TGCGCCAGCAGCCCGTCACAGGCTGCCCCTGAAGCTTTCTTT | CASSPSQAAPEAFF
TRBD2 | TRBJ2-5 | . | TRBV5-4 | TGTGCCAGCAGGGGGGCTAGCGGGGTAGAGACCCAGTACTTC | CASRGASGVETQYF
TRBD1 | TRBJ2-3 | many | TRBV5-1 | TGCGCCAGCAGCTTCGACAGGGGGACAGATACGCAGTATTTT | CASSFDRGTDTQYF
. | TRBJ2-7 | . | TRBV6-5 | TGTGCCAGCAGTTACTCTAACGGGAAGGCCTCCTACGAGCAGTACTTC | CASSYSNGKASYEQYF
. | TRBJ2-7 | . | TRBV20-1 | TGCAGTGCTATCCCGGACTCAGATGAGCAGTACTTC | CSAIPDSDEQYF
TRBD2 | TRBJ2-5 | . | TRBV9 | TGTGCCAGCAGCGTTCGGACTAGCGGGCAAGAGACCCAGTACTTC | CASSVRTSGQETQYF
TRBD2 | TRBJ2-7 | . | TRBV7-2 | TGTGCCAGCAGCTTTAGCGGGGCCCCCTACGAGCAGTACTTC | CASSFSGAPYEQYF
. | TRBJ2-6 | . | TRBV11-1 | TGTGCCAGCAGCTGGGGGGCGCATGGGGCCAACGTCCTGACTTTC | CASSWGAHGANVLTF
TRBD2 | TRBJ2-1 | few | TRBV7-9 | TGTGCCAGCAGCTTAAAGACTAGCGGGAGGGAAAATGAGCAGTTCTTC | CASSLKTSGRENEQFF
. | TRBJ2-7 | . | TRBV28 | TGTGCCAGCAGAATTCCGGGACATATCTACGAGCAGTACTTC | CASRIPGHIYEQYF
TRBD1 | TRBJ2-6 | . | TRBV20-1 | TGCAGTGCCAGGACAGGACCTCCCTCTGGGACCAACGTCCTGACTTTC | CSARTGPPSGTNVLTF
TRBD2 | TRBJ2-5 | few | TRBV20-1 | TGCAGTGCTAGTGGGACTAGCGGAAAGCAAGAGACCCAGTACTTC | CSASGTSGKQETQYF
TRBD2 | TRBJ2-7 | . | TRBV7-2 | TGTGCCAGCAGCTTCTACACTAGCGGGAGCGACGAGCAGTACTTC | CASSFYTSGSDEQYF
TRBD2 | TRBJ2-3 | . | TRBV13 | TGTGCCAGCAGTCTCCGGGGTAGCGGGGTTACTTGGGATACGCAGTATTTT | CASSLRGSGVTWDTQYF
. | TRBJ2-1 | few | TRBV24-1 | TGTGCCACCAGTTTAGGTCGTAGCGGCGTCCACAATGAGCAGTTCTTC | CATSLGRSGVHNEQFF
. | TRBJ1-1 | few | TRBV29-1 | TGCAGCGTTGGAAAGGACACTGAAGCTTTCTTT | CSVGKDTEAFF
TRBD2 | TRBJ2-7 | few | TRBV20-1 | TGCAGTGCTAGAGATCTTCGACTAGCGGGAGCGTCAGAGCAGTACTTC | CSARDLRLAGASEQYF
. | TRBJ2-1 | . | TRBV10-2 | TGCGCCAGCAGTGTCCACCCTGATAGGGCGGCCTACAATGAGCAGTTCTTC | CASSVHPDRAAYNEQFF
. | TRBJ2-4 | . | TRBV20-1 | TGCAGTGCCAGACATATAGGGGAGCAGTACTTC | CSARHIGEQYF
TRBD2 | TRBJ2-7 | many | TRBV27 | TGTGCCAGCAGTTCCGGGACTAGCGGGCTCTCCTACGAGCAGTACTTC | CASSSGTSGLSYEQYF
TRBD1 | TRBJ2-3 | few | TRBV2 | TGTGCCAGCAGTAGGGACAGGGCCACAGATACGCAGTATTTT | CASSRDRATDTQYF
. | TRBJ2-2 | few | TRBV7-2 | TGTGCCAGCAGCTTTAAAGGAGTCCAGAACACCGGGGAGCTGTTTTTT | CASSFKGVQNTGELFF
TRBD2 | TRBJ2-5 | . | TRBV30 | TGTGCCGGGACTAGCGGGAGCCAAAAGACCCAGTACTTC | CAGTSGSQKTQYF
. | TRBJ1-1 | few | TRBV6-5 | TGTGCCAGTTACCGGACAAACATGAACACTGAAGCTTTCTTT | CASYRTNMNTEAFF
. | TRBJ1-2 | . | TRBV2 | TGTGCCAGCAGTGAACGTGAAGAGAACTATGGCTACACCTTC | CASSEREENYGYTF
. | TRBJ2-7 | . | TRBV10-3 | TGTGCCATCGCGATTGGGGGTTACGATGAGCAGTACTTC | CAIAIGGYDEQYF
TRBD1 | TRBJ1-2 | . | TRBV27 | TGTGCCAGCAGTTCCCAGGGGGCCCGGGGCTATGGCTACACCTTC | CASSSQGARGYGYTF
TRBD2 | TRBJ2-7 | . | TRBV2 | TGTGCCACAGGGACTAGCGGGACCGCCCCCTACGAGCAGTACTTC | CATGTSGTAPYEQYF
. | TRBJ2-7 | . | TRBV25-1 | TGTGCCAGCAGTGAGGCGGGAAGGAGCCCCGAAAATGAGCAGTACTTC | CASSEAGRSPENEQYF
TRBD1 | TRBJ2-7 | . | TRBV7-3 | TGTGCCAGCAGCTTATATCCGGGACAGGACTACGAGCAGTACTTC | CASSLYPGQDYEQYF
TRBD2 | TRBJ2-2 | . | TRBV11-2 | TGTGCCAGCAGTTATCTAGCGGGAGGTTTGTGGCAACAGATGGGGGAGCTGTTTTTT | CASSYLAGGLWQQMGELFF
. | TRBJ2-4 | . | TRBV20-1 | TGCAGTGCTAGGGCCCCGGACGCGGAGGTGGATCAGTACTTC | CSARAPDAEVDQYF
. | TRBJ2-4 | . | TRBV6-1 | TGTGCCAGCAGTGAACTGTGGGGCTTCTCTGAGCAGTACTTC | CASSELWGFSEQYF
. | TRBJ1-6 | . | TRBV6-6 | TGTGCCAGCAGCCCACCCCGGCAGGATAATTCACCCCTCCACTTT | CASSPPRQDNSPLHF
. | TRBJ1-1 | . | TRBV4-1 | TGCGCCAGCAGCCGATTGGGGGCGGGCCCCGAAGCTTTCTTT | CASSRLGAGPEAFF
. | TRBJ1-1 | . | TRBV6-6 | TGTGCCAGCAGTTACAGGGTTCAAGGGACTGAAGCTTTCTTT | CASSYRVQGTEAFF
. | TRBJ2-1 | . | TRBV29-1 | TGCAGCGTGCCGGACGGGGGACCCTACAATGAGCAGTTCTTC | CSVPDGGPYNEQFF
. | TRBJ1-1 | few | TRBV12-3/TRBV12-4 | TGTGCCAGCTCAGGGGCAGTGAACACTGAAGCTTTCTTT | CASSGAVNTEAFF
TRBD2 | TRBJ2-5 | many | TRBV10-3 | TGTGCCATCCGGACTAGCGTTAGGGAAGAGACCCAGTACTTC | CAIRTSVREETQYF
TRBD1 | TRBJ2-7 | . | TRBV7-2 | TGTGCCAGCAGCTTCTGGGGACAGGGGGCCTACGAGCAGTACTTC | CASSFWGQGAYEQYF
. | TRBJ1-6 | . | TRBV7-2 | TGTGCCAGCAGCCCCTCCAGTCGGTCACCCCTCCACTTT | CASSPSSRSPLHF
TRBD2 | TRBJ2-6 | . | TRBV11-2 | TGTGCCAGCAGCTTAGTGGGAGGGAGGGCCAACGTCCTGACTTTC | CASSLVGGRANVLTF
. | TRBJ1-1 | . | TRBV7-9 | TGTGCCAGCAGGTATTACACTGAAGCTTTCTTT | CASRYYTEAFF
TRBD2 | TRBJ2-7 | . | TRBV7-2 | TGTGCCAGCAGCTATGGACTAGCGACAGACGAGCAGTACTTC | CASSYGLATDEQYF
. | TRBJ2-3 | . | TRBV19 | TGTGTCAGTAGTGCGACCCTAGCGTTGACAGATACGCAGTATTTT | CVSSATLALTDTQYF
TRBD1 | TRBJ2-6 | . | TRBV11-1 | TGTGCCAGCAGCTGGGACAGGATCGACTCTGGGGCCAACGTCCTGACTTTC | CASSWDRIDSGANVLTF
. | TRBJ2-1 | . | TRBV2 | TGTGCCAGCAGTACAGGGGAGGTGGATGAGCAGTTCTTC | CASSTGEVDEQFF
TRBD1 | TRBJ2-7 | . | TRBV15 | TGTGCCACCAGGGGGTTTCCCGGGACAGGGTCCGACGAGCAGTACTTC | CATRGFPGTGSDEQYF
TRBD1 | TRBJ2-7 | few | TRBV9 | TGTGCCAGCAGCGTAGCTGGGACAGGGGAGCGCGAGCAGTACTTC | CASSVAGTGEREQYF
TRBD2 | TRBJ2-1 | . | TRBV2 | TGTGCCAGCAGTGAATCTAGCGGGAGGACCTACAATGAGCAGTTCTTC | CASSESSGRTYNEQFF
. | TRBJ1-1 | few | TRBV7-2 | TGTGCCAGCAGCCCGTTTTTTGGAGGAAACACTGAAGCTTTCTTT | CASSPFFGGNTEAFF
. | TRBJ2-7 | few | TRBV12-3/TRBV12-4 | TGTGCCAGCAGATCCGCCTACGAGCAGTACTTC | CASRSAYEQYF
TRBD1 | TRBJ2-5 | few | TRBV6-1 | TGTGCCAGCAGTCCTCGGACAGGGGGCCGTTCAGAGACCCAGTACTTC | CASSPRTGGRSETQYF
. | TRBJ2-7 | . | TRBV2 | TGTGCCAGCAGGGTTTCCCCAGAGCAGTACTTC | CASRVSPEQYF
. | TRBJ1-1 | . | TRBV4-1 | TGCGCCAGCAGCCAAGATATCAGGGGCGACACTGAAGCTTTCTTT | CASSQDIRGDTEAFF
. | TRBJ1-1 | few | TRBV5-1 | TGCGCCAGCAGCCCGGAAATTTGGGGAGAAGCTTTCTTT | CASSPEIWGEAFF
. | TRBJ2-1 | . | TRBV21-1 | TGTGCCAGCAGCGGGGACAGGAGAACGTTCTCCTACAATGAGCAGTTCTTC | CASSGDRRTFSYNEQFF
TRBD1 | TRBJ2-5 | . | TRBV12-3/TRBV12-4 | TGTGCCAGCAGGACAGGGAGAGAGACCCAGTACTTC | CASRTGRETQYF